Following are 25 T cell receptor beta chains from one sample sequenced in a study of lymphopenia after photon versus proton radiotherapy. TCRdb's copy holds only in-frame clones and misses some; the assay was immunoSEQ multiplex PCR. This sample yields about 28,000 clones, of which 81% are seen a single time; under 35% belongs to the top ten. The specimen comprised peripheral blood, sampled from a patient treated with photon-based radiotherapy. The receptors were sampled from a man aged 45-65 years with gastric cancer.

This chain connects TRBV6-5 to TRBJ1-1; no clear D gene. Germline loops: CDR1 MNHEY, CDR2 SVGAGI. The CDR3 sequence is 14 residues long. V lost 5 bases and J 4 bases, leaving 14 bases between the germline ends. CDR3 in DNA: TGTGCCAGCAGTCAGGAAGATGGAGGCACTGAAGCTTTCTTT. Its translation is CASSQEDGGTEAFF.

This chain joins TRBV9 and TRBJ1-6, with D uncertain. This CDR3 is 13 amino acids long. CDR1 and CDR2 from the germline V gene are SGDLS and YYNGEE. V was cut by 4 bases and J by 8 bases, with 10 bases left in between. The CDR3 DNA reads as TGTGCCAGCAGCTCCAATAACTATTCACCCCTCCACTTT. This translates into CASSSNNYSPLHF.

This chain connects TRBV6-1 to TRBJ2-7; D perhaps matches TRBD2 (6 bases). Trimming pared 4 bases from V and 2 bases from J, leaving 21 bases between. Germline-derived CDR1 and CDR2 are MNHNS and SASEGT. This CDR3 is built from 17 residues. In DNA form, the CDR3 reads TGTGCCAGCAGTGTCTTCGGGGGACCTACCGCTACCTACGAGCAGTACGTC. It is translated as CASSVFGGPTATYEQYV.

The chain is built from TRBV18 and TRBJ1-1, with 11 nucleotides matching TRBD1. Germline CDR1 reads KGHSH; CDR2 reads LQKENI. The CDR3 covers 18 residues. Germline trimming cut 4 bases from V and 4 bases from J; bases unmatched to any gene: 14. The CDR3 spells CASSLRKGQGARGTEAFF. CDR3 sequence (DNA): TGTGCCAGCTCACTCAGAAAAGGACAGGGGGCGAGGGGCACTGAAGCTTTCTTT.

The CDR3 is CASSGGQASNQPQHF. CDR3 in DNA: TGTGCCAGCAGCGGCGGACAGGCTAGCAATCAGCCCCAGCATTTT. The chain couples TRBV6-1 to TRBJ1-5; 7 nucleotides match TRBD1. This CDR3 contains 15 residues. The V gene end was trimmed by 6 bases and the J gene end by 0 bases; junction bases not matched to a gene: 5. Germline V gene sequence: CDR1 MNHNS, CDR2 SASEGT.

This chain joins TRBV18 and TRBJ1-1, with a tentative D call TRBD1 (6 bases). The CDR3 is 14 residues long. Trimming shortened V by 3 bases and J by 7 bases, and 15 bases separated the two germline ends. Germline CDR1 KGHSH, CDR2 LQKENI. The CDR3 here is CASSPSEGQSEAFF. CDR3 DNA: TGTGCCAGCTCACCTAGCGAAGGACAGAGTGAAGCTTTCTTT.

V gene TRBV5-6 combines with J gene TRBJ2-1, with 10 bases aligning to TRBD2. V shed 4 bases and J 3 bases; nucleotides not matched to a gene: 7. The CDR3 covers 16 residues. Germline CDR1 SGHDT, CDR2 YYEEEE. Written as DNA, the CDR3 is TGTGCCAGCAGCGGATTAGCGGGGGGAATCTACAATGAGCAGTTCTTC. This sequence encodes CASSGLAGGIYNEQFF.

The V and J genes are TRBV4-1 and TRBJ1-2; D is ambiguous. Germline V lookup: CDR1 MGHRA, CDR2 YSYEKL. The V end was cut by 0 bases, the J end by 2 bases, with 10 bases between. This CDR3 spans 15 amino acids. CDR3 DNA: TGCGCCAGCAGCCAAGAGACCGGACTGAACTATGGCTACACCTTC. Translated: CASSQETGLNYGYTF.

The CDR3 DNA sequence: TGTGCCACCAGCAGGGATGGACAGCAAGAGACCCAGTACTTC. It codes for CATSRDGQQETQYF. The V gene is TRBV15, the J gene TRBJ2-5, with D possibly being TRBD1 (6 bases). Trimming shortened V by 3 bases and J by 2 bases, and 10 bases separated the two germline ends. Germline lookup yields CDR1 LNHNV and CDR2 YYDKDF (reference sequence). The CDR3 covers 14 residues.

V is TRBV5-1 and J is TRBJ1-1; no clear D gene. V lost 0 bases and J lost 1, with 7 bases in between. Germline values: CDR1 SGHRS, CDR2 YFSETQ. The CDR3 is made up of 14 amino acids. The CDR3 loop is CASSLASANTEAFF. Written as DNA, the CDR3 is TGCGCCAGCAGCTTGGCTTCGGCGAACACTGAAGCTTTCTTT.

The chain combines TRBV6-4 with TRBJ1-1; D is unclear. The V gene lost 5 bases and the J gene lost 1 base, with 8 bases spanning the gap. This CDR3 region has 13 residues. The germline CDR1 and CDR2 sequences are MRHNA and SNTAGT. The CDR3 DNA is TGTGCCAGCAGTTTAGCAAAGAACACTGAAGCTTTCTTT. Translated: CASSLAKNTEAFF.

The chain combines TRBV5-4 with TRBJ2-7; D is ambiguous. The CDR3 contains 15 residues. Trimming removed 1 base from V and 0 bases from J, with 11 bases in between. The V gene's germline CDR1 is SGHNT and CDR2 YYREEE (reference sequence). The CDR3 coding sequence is TGTGCCAGCAGCTTGAGTGGCGTAACCTCCTACGAGCAGTACGTC. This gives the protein CASSLSGVTSYEQYV.

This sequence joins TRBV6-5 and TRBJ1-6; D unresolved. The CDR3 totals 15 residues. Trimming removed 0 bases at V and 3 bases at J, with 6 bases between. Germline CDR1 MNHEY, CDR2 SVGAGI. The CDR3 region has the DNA TGTGCCAGCAGTTACTCTGGAGTCTATAATTCACCCCTCCACTTT. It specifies CASSYSGVYNSPLHF.

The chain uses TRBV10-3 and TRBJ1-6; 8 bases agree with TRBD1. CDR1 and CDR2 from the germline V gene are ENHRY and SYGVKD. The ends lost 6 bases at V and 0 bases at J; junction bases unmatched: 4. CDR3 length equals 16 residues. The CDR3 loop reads CAIRRQGSSYNSPLHF. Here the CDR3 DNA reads TGTGCCATCAGACGACAGGGGAGCTCCTATAATTCACCCCTCCACTTT.

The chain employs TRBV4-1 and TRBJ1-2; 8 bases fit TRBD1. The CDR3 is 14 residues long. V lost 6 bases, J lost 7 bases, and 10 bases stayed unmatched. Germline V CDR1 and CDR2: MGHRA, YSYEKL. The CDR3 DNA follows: TGCGCCAGCAGTCCCGGGACAGGAGGAGGTGGCTACACCTTC. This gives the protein CASSPGTGGGGYTF.

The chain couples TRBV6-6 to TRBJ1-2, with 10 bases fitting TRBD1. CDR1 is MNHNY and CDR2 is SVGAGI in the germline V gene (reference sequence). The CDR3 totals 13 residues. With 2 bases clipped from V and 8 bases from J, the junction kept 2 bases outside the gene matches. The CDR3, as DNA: TGTGCCAGCAGTTACGGGGACAGGGGAGGCTACACCTTC. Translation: CASSYGDRGGYTF.

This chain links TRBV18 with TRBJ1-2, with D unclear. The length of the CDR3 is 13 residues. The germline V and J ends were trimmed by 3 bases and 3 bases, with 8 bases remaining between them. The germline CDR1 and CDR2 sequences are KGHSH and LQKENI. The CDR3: CASSPSKDYGYTF. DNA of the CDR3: TGTGCCAGCTCACCCTCGAAGGACTATGGCTACACCTTC.

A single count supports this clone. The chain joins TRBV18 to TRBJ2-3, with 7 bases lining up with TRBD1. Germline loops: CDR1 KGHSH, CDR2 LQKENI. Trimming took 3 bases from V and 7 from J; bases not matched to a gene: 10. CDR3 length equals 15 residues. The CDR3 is CASSPPDRVRNTQYF. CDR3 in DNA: TGTGCCAGCTCACCCCCTGACAGGGTTAGGAATACGCAGTATTTT.

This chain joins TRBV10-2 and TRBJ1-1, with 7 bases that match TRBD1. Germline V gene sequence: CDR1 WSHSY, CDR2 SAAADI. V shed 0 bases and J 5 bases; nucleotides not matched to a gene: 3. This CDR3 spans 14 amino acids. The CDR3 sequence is CASSESQGVTEAFF. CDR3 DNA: TGCGCCAGCAGTGAGTCGCAGGGGGTTACTGAAGCTTTCTTT.

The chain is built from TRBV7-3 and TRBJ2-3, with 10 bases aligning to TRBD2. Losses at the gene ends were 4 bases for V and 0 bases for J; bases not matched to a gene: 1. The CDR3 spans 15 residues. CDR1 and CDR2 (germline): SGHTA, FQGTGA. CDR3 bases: TGTGCCAGCAGCTCACTAGCGGGGAGCACAGATACGCAGTATTTT. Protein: CASSSLAGSTDTQYF.

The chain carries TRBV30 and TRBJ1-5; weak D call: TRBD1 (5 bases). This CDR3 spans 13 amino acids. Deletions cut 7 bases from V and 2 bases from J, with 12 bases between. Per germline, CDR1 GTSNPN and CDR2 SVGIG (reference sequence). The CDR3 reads CASKGVGNQPQHF. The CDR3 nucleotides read TGTGCCTCGAAAGGGGTGGGCAATCAGCCCCAGCATTTT.

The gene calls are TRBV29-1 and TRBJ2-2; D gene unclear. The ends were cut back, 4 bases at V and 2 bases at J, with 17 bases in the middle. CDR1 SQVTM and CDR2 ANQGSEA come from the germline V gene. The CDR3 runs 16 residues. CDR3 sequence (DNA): TGCAGCGTTGTACCCCTTTTAGGAGAAAACACCGGGGAGCTGTTTTTT. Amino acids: CSVVPLLGENTGELFF.

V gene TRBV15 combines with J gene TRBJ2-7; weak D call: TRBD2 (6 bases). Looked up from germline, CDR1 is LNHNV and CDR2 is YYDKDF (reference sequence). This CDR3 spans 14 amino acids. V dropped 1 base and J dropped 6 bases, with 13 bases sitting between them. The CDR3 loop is CATSRGLGGGEQYV. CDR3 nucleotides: TGTGCCACCAGCAGAGGACTAGGAGGCGGCGAGCAGTACGTC.

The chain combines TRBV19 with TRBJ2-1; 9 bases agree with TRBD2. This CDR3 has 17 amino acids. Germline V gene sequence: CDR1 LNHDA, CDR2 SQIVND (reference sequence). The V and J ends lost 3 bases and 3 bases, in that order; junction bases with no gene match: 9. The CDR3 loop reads CASSMEASGEIYNEQFF. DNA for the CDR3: TGTGCCAGTAGTATGGAGGCTAGCGGGGAAATCTACAATGAGCAGTTCTTC.

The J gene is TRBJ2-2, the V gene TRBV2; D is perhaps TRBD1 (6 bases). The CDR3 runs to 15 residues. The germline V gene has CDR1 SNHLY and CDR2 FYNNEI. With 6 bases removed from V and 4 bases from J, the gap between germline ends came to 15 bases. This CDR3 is CASRPWGLGTGELFF. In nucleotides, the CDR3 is TGTGCCAGCAGGCCCTGGGGGCTCGGCACCGGGGAGCTGTTTTTT.